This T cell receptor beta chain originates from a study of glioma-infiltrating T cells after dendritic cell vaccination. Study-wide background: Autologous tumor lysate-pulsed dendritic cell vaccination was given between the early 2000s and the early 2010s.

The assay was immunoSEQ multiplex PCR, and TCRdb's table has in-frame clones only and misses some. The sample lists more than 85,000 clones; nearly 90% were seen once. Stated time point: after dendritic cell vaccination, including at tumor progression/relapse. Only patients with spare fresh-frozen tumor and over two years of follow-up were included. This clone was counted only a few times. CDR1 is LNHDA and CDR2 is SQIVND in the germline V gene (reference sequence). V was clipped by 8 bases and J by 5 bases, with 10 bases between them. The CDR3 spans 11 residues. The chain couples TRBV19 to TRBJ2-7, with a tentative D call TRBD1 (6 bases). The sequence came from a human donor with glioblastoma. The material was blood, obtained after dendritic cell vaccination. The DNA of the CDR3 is TGTGCCAGTGGACAGATGGACGAGCAGTACTTC. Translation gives CASGQMDEQYF.